Presented here are 14 T cell receptor beta chains from one specimen sequenced in a study of cytomegalovirus exposure and HLA in healthy donors. In the PCR, 60 Vbeta and 13 Jbeta primers were used. Here immunoSEQ multiplex PCR was the method, and the copy in TCRdb shows in-frame clones only, minus some. Here the sample table reports 60,000 or so clones. Sequencing used PBMCs. Receptor source: a man between 50 and 59 years old in good health and CMV-seropositive.

The rearrangement joins TRBV6-5 to TRBJ2-1; 10 bases match TRBD1. Losses at the gene ends were 6 bases for V and 14 bases for J; bases not matched to a gene: 10. This CDR3 has 13 amino acids. Germline V CDR1 and CDR2: MNHEY, SVGAGI. The CDR3 nucleotides are TGTGCCAGCAGCAATGGCGGGACAGGGGAGGAGTTCTTC. Residues: CASSNGGTGEEFF.

V usage is TRBV5-1 and J usage is TRBJ1-2; a possible D gene is TRBD1 (5 bases). The CDR3 runs to 14 residues. CDR1 is SGHRS and CDR2 is YFSETQ in the germline V gene. V lost 1 base, J lost 8 bases, and 15 bases lay in between. In DNA, the CDR3 is TGCGCCAGCAGCTTGCAAGGCAGGGAGGACGGCTACACCTTC. Translated, it gives CASSLQGREDGYTF.

The rearrangement links TRBV29-1 to TRBJ2-6, with unresolved D. Germline CDR1 is SQVTM and CDR2 is ANQGSEA. Trimming took 2 bases from V and 0 from J, leaving 8 bases between them. The CDR3 has 15 amino acids. For the CDR3, the DNA is TGCAGCGTTGAAACAGTCCGCTCTGGGGCCAACGTCCTGACTTTC. Amino acid sequence: CSVETVRSGANVLTF.

The V and J genes are TRBV5-1 and TRBJ2-2; TRBD1 is a possible D gene (5 bases). Per germline, CDR1 SGHRS and CDR2 YFSETQ. The V end lost 0 bases, the J end lost 3 bases, and 12 bases lay between the germline ends. The CDR3 extends over 16 amino acids. The CDR3 bases are TGCGCCAGCAGCTTGGCCGGGTTGGGGCACACCGGGGAGCTGTTTTTT. Amino acid sequence: CASSLAGLGHTGELFF.

The gene calls are TRBV4-1 and TRBJ2-7; 10 positions match TRBD1. CDR3 length equals 16 residues. The V gene end was trimmed by 4 bases and the J gene end by 0 bases; junction bases not matched to a gene: 6. In germline, CDR1 is MGHRA, CDR2 YSYEKL. CDR3 nucleotide sequence: TGCGCCAGCAGCCCAGGGACAGGGGTCGGCTCCTACGAGCAGTACTTC. This translates into CASSPGTGVGSYEQYF.

This rearrangement joins TRBV19 to TRBJ1-5, with D hard to call. The CDR3 length is 14 residues. CDR1 is LNHDA, CDR2 SQIVND, per germline (reference sequence). Trimming pared 6 bases from V and 2 bases from J, leaving 11 bases between. The CDR3 region is CASSQAVGNQPQHF. The CDR3 DNA reads as TGTGCCAGTAGCCAGGCAGTAGGCAATCAGCCCCAGCATTTT.

The chain recombines TRBV11-2 with TRBJ2-7, with a weak D call TRBD1 (5 bases). V was pared by 4 bases and J by 4 bases, with 20 bases between. Germline assignment: CDR1 SGHAT and CDR2 FQNNGV. The CDR3 is 16 residues long. CDR3 DNA: TGTGCCAGCAGCTACGTCCTGGGCAGGGTGGGGTACGAGCAGTACTTC. Protein product: CASSYVLGRVGYEQYF.

On this clone itself: Other DNA variants within this sample encode the same CDR3. The V and J genes are TRBV14 and TRBJ2-2; weak D call: TRBD1 (6 bases). Per germline, CDR1 SGHDN and CDR2 FVKESK. This CDR3 is built from 15 residues. Trimming left V 4 bases short and J 1 base short, with 10 bases between. CDR3 amino acids: CASSRRQVNTGELFF. The CDR3 DNA sequence: TGTGCCAGCAGCCGGAGACAGGTGAACACCGGGGAGCTGTTTTTT.

This rearrangement joins TRBV4-3 to TRBJ1-1; TRBD1 is a possible D gene (6 bases). Germline lookup yields CDR1 LGHNA and CDR2 YSLEER. The CDR3 spans 15 residues. Trimming took off 0 bases at V and 3 bases at J, with 11 bases between the two ends. CDR3 residues: CASSQDGRGDTEAFF. The CDR3 nucleotides are TGCGCCAGCAGCCAAGATGGGAGGGGGGACACTGAAGCTTTCTTT.

V gene TRBV6-9 combines with J gene TRBJ2-3, with 14 positions matching TRBD2. Per the germline V gene, CDR1 is MNHGY and CDR2 is SVAAGI. V lost 2 bases to trimming and J lost 2 bases; unmatched junction nucleotides: 6. The CDR3 runs to 18 residues. CDR3 DNA sequence: TGTGCCAGCAGTTATCGCCTGGGACTAGCGGGGGTCACAGATACGCAGTATTTT. Amino acid sequence: CASSYRLGLAGVTDTQYF.

This chain connects TRBV27 to TRBJ2-7, with a possible D match to TRBD2 (6 bases). V shed 3 bases and J shed 2 bases, with 8 bases lying between them. CDR1 is MNHEY, CDR2 SMNVEV, per germline (reference sequence). The CDR3 is 13 residues long. For the CDR3, the DNA is TGTGCCAGCAGTTTGGCTAGCGCCTACGAGCAGTACTTC. It encodes CASSLASAYEQYF.

V usage is TRBV4-2 and J usage is TRBJ2-7, with 10 bases identical to TRBD2. J lost 4 bases, V lost 1 base, and 7 bases had no gene match. Per the germline V gene, CDR1 is LGHNA and CDR2 is YNFKEQ. The CDR3 spans 16 residues. CDR3 nucleotide sequence: TGTGCCAGCAGCCAAGGTAGGACTAGCGGAGAATACGAGCAGTACTTC. Its translation: CASSQGRTSGEYEQYF.

The V call is TRBV5-1, the J call TRBJ2-7; 8 nucleotides agree with TRBD2. Germline lookup yields CDR1 SGHRS and CDR2 YFSETQ. The CDR3 has 14 amino acids. With V trimmed by 1 base and J by 2 bases, 2 bases remained unmatched. The DNA for the CDR3 is TGCGCCAGCAGCTTGACTAGCGGAACCTACGAGCAGTACTTC. Protein product: CASSLTSGTYEQYF.

This sequence joins TRBV19 and TRBJ2-2; maybe TRBD2 (5 bases). The CDR3 runs to 16 residues. CDR1 and CDR2 (germline): LNHDA, SQIVND (reference sequence). V shed 3 bases and J shed 1 base, with 12 bases lying between them. This CDR3 is CASSIGLGVNTGELFF. The CDR3 nucleotides read TGTGCCAGTAGTATTGGGCTCGGGGTGAACACCGGGGAGCTGTTTTTT.